This is a list of T cell receptor beta chains from one sample in a study of blood T cell repertoires in COVID-19. Clones were read by immunoSEQ multiplex PCR, and TCRdb kept only the in-frame ones, dropping some. The sample lists fewer than 180,000 clones; 86% were seen once. The specimen sequenced was peripheral blood. These receptors all stem from a man between 65 and 79 years old with acute or convalescent COVID-19. Each CDR3 is given with its conserved first and last residue. A D gene is named only where the DNA matches it firmly. For some rows the clone size is stated as once, few or many, or as a class when expanded; others skip it.

v_gene	j_gene	d_gene	abundance	CDR3aa	CDR3nt
TRBV11-3	TRBJ2-5	TRBD2	NA	CASSPGTSGLGAQYF	TGTGCCAGCAGCCCCGGGACTAGCGGACTCGGGGCCCAGTACTTC
TRBV5-4	TRBJ2-2	NA	NA	CASSVTGPGELFF	TGTGCCAGCAGCGTGACAGGCCCTGGGGAGCTGTTTTTT
TRBV7-2	TRBJ2-7	TRBD2	NA	CASSLGGGNSYEQYF	TGTGCCAGCAGCTTAGGGGGGGGGAACTCCTACGAGCAGTACTTC
TRBV7-2	TRBJ2-1	TRBD2	NA	CASSPTSGRAHEQFF	TGTGCCAGCAGCCCGACTAGCGGGAGGGCCCATGAGCAGTTCTTC
TRBV28	TRBJ1-2	NA	NA	CASRTLTELNYGYTF	TGTGCCAGCAGAACCTTGACGGAACTAAACTATGGCTACACCTTC
TRBV27	TRBJ2-3	TRBD2	NA	CASSPRTSGSSSTDTQYF	TGTGCCAGCAGTCCACGGACTAGCGGGAGCTCTAGCACAGATACGCAGTATTTT
TRBV5-8	TRBJ1-5	TRBD1	NA	CASSLSGGQPQHF	TGTGCCAGCAGCTTGTCAGGGGGACAGCCCCAGCATTTT
TRBV4-1	TRBJ1-2	NA	NA	CASSQDRRQTYGYTF	TGCGCCAGCAGCCAAGATAGGAGGCAGACTTATGGCTACACCTTC
TRBV19	TRBJ2-5	TRBD1	NA	CASSKTGTETQYF	TGTGCCAGTAGCAAGACAGGGACGGAGACCCAGTACTTC
TRBV2	TRBJ2-2	NA	once	CASSLSGVRNTGELFF	TGTGCCAGCAGCCTTTCAGGGGTTAGGAACACCGGGGAGCTGTTTTTT
TRBV19	TRBJ2-2	TRBD2	once	CASSLLAGGNTGELFF	TGTGCCAGTAGCTTGCTAGCGGGAGGCAACACCGGGGAGCTGTTTTTT
TRBV29-1	TRBJ1-2	NA	NA	CSVAQGINYGYTF	TGCAGCGTTGCGCAGGGAATTAACTATGGCTACACCTTC
TRBV7-9	TRBJ1-2	TRBD1	NA	CASSTQGAQGYTF	TGTGCCAGCAGCACGCAGGGGGCGCAGGGCTACACCTTC
TRBV7-3	TRBJ2-3	NA	few	CASSPQIGAPDTQYF	TGTGCCAGCAGCCCGCAGATCGGAGCCCCAGATACGCAGTATTTT
TRBV29-1	TRBJ2-3	NA	once	CSVEELADTQYF	TGCAGCGTTGAAGAACTAGCAGATACGCAGTATTTT
TRBV19	TRBJ2-2	NA	NA	CASSKGSDTGELFF	TGTGCCAGTAGTAAAGGCAGCGACACCGGGGAGCTGTTTTTT
TRBV4-1	TRBJ2-1	NA	NA	CASSQERGGLVDEQFF	TGCGCCAGCAGCCAAGAGCGGGGCGGGTTAGTTGATGAGCAGTTCTTC
TRBV19	TRBJ2-2	TRBD1	NA	CASSTLAGTGVNAGELFF	TGTGCCAGTAGCACCTTAGCCGGGACAGGGGTCAACGCCGGGGAGCTGTTTTTT
TRBV5-1	TRBJ2-6	NA	NA	CASSLGGPSGANVLTF	TGCGCCAGCAGCTTAGGAGGGCCCTCTGGGGCCAACGTCCTGACTTTC
TRBV15	TRBJ2-3	TRBD1	NA	CATSRAQGQGTSDTQYF	TGTGCCACCAGCAGAGCACAGGGACAGGGAACGTCCGATACGCAGTATTTT
TRBV6-2/TRBV6-3	TRBJ2-5	TRBD2	NA	CASSYTSGRSYQETQYF	TGTGCCAGCAGTTATACTAGCGGGAGGTCCTATCAAGAGACCCAGTACTTC
TRBV11-2	TRBJ2-5	NA	NA	CASSLVGETQYF	TGTGCCAGCAGCTTAGTCGGAGAGACCCAGTACTTC
TRBV27	TRBJ2-7	NA	NA	CASSRQDPSVYEQYF	TGTGCCAGCAGTCGACAGGACCCCTCTGTCTACGAGCAGTACTTC
TRBV4-3	TRBJ2-7	TRBD1	few	CASSQSQGREQYF	TGCGCCAGCAGCCAATCACAGGGGCGGGAGCAGTACTTC
TRBV28	TRBJ2-3	TRBD2	NA	CASHPHVSGSDTQYF	TGTGCCAGCCACCCACATGTCAGCGGGAGTGATACGCAGTATTTT
TRBV6-5	TRBJ1-2	TRBD1	NA	CASSYGGQGNYGYTF	TGTGCCAGCAGTTACGGGGGACAGGGTAACTATGGCTACACCTTC
TRBV18	TRBJ2-6	TRBD1	NA	CASSPLLQGGPPSGANVLTF	TGTGCCAGCTCACCCCTTTTACAGGGGGGCCCCCCCTCTGGGGCCAACGTCCTGACTTTC
TRBV7-2	TRBJ2-5	NA	NA	CASSALGGLQETQYF	TGTGCCAGCAGCGCACTAGGAGGCCTCCAAGAGACCCAGTACTTC
TRBV5-5	TRBJ2-3	TRBD2	NA	CASSLRREPDTQYF	TGTGCCAGCAGCTTGAGGCGGGAGCCAGATACGCAGTATTTT
TRBV7-9	TRBJ2-3	NA	NA	CASTSGDRDTQYF	TGTGCCAGCACGTCGGGGGACCGGGATACGCAGTATTTT
TRBV4-3	TRBJ2-3	TRBD1	NA	CASSQGQGAADTQYF	TGCGCCAGCAGCCAAGGACAGGGGGCCGCGGATACGCAGTATTTT
TRBV3-1/TRBV3-2	TRBJ1-4	TRBD1	once	CASSPQGSKANEKLFF	TGTGCCAGCAGCCCACAGGGGAGCAAGGCTAATGAAAAACTGTTTTTT
TRBV15	TRBJ1-6	NA	NA	CATSRDLGEDTLHF	TGTGCCACCAGCAGAGATCTGGGCGAGGACACCCTCCACTTT
TRBV5-6	TRBJ2-6	NA	NA	CASTFYSGANVLTF	TGTGCCAGCACTTTCTATTCTGGGGCCAACGTCCTGACTTTC
TRBV11-2	TRBJ2-3	TRBD2	NA	CASSYPLIAGGPDTQYF	TGTGCCAGCAGCTACCCCCTCATAGCGGGAGGGCCAGATACGCAGTATTTT
TRBV25-1	TRBJ2-1	TRBD2	NA	CASTRTSGSDEQFF	TGTGCCAGCACTCGGACTAGCGGGAGCGATGAGCAGTTCTTC
TRBV7-9	TRBJ2-5	TRBD2	NA	CASSLPTSGSDETQYF	TGTGCCAGCAGCTTACCGACTAGCGGGAGCGATGAGACCCAGTACTTC
TRBV28	TRBJ1-5	TRBD1	NA	CASSLPGTGNFNQPQHF	TGTGCCAGCAGTTTACCCGGGACAGGGAATTTCAATCAGCCCCAGCATTTT
TRBV24-1	TRBJ2-7	NA	NA	CATSVGAFYEQYF	TGTGCCACCAGTGTTGGGGCGTTTTACGAGCAGTACTTC
TRBV6-1	TRBJ2-7	NA	once	CASSESSYEQYF	TGTGCCAGCAGTGAATCGAGTTACGAGCAGTACTTC